The rows below give T cell receptor beta chains drawn from one sample of a study of OX40 agonist ivuxolimab in advanced cancers. TCRdb's copy holds only in-frame clones and misses some; the assay was immunoSEQ multiplex PCR. The repertoire holds roughly 50,000 clones, around 80% seen once, with under 9.5% in the top ten. Source: CD4+ or CD8+ T cells sorted from blood, taken in a trial of the OX40 agonist ivuxolimab. The receptors stem from an adult with an advanced solid tumor such as melanoma, head and neck, liver or kidney cancer. CDR3s include the opening cysteine and the closing phenylalanine or tryptophan. Fields, in order: D gene, clone size, V gene, J gene, CDR3 protein, CDR3 DNA. D genes are given only for firm matches. The listing skips clone size in some rows; elsewhere it reads once, few, many or a size class.

d_call: NA; clone_size: once; v_call: TRBV13; j_call: TRBJ1-3; cdr3_aa: CASSLGLGDPFSSGNTIYF; cdr3_nt: TGTGCCAGCAGCTTAGGGTTAGGGGATCCCTTCAGCTCTGGAAACACCATATATTTT
d_call: NA; clone_size: once; v_call: TRBV4-3; j_call: TRBJ2-3; cdr3_aa: CASSRSDLSGGTDTQYF; cdr3_nt: TGCGCCAGCAGCCGGAGTGACCTAAGTGGGGGAACAGATACGCAGTATTTT
d_call: NA; clone_size: NA; v_call: TRBV5-4; j_call: TRBJ2-1; cdr3_aa: CASSLTQGPYNEQFF; cdr3_nt: TGTGCCAGCAGCCTAACACAGGGACCCTACAATGAGCAGTTCTTC
d_call: TRBD2; clone_size: NA; v_call: TRBV6-6; j_call: TRBJ2-1; cdr3_aa: CASRGSGGSGYNEQFF; cdr3_nt: TGTGCCAGCAGGGGATCGGGCGGGAGTGGATACAATGAGCAGTTCTTC
d_call: NA; clone_size: NA; v_call: TRBV5-8; j_call: TRBJ2-3; cdr3_aa: CASSPGQTDTQYF; cdr3_nt: TGTGCCAGCAGCCCAGGACAGACAGATACGCAGTATTTT
d_call: NA; clone_size: NA; v_call: TRBV5-6; j_call: TRBJ2-3; cdr3_aa: CASRTTGRKGTDTQYF; cdr3_nt: TGTGCCAGCAGAACTACCGGGAGAAAGGGCACAGATACGCAGTATTTT
d_call: NA; clone_size: NA; v_call: TRBV11-3; j_call: TRBJ2-3; cdr3_aa: CASSWDFGDTQYF; cdr3_nt: TGTGCCAGCAGTTGGGACTTCGGGGATACGCAGTATTTT
d_call: TRBD2; clone_size: NA; v_call: TRBV13; j_call: TRBJ2-7; cdr3_aa: CASSSTGRLAGARGSYEQYF; cdr3_nt: TGTGCCAGCAGCTCCACCGGTCGACTAGCGGGAGCCAGGGGATCCTACGAGCAGTACTTC
d_call: NA; clone_size: NA; v_call: TRBV27; j_call: TRBJ1-6; cdr3_aa: CASGGHRSNSPLHF; cdr3_nt: TGTGCCAGCGGTGGTCATAGGAGCAATTCACCCCTCCACTTT
d_call: TRBD1; clone_size: NA; v_call: TRBV19; j_call: TRBJ1-5; cdr3_aa: CASSLRIGQGPQPQHF; cdr3_nt: TGTGCCAGCTCCCTGAGAATTGGACAGGGGCCCCAGCCCCAGCATTTT
d_call: TRBD2; clone_size: NA; v_call: TRBV11-2; j_call: TRBJ2-2; cdr3_aa: CASSLDVGGPSGELFF; cdr3_nt: TGTGCCAGCAGCTTAGACGTGGGAGGGCCTTCCGGGGAGCTGTTTTTT
d_call: NA; clone_size: NA; v_call: TRBV10-1; j_call: TRBJ1-2; cdr3_aa: CASSPGGTGRGYTF; cdr3_nt: TGCGCCAGCAGCCCGGGGGGAACAGGGAGAGGCTACACCTTC
d_call: NA; clone_size: NA; v_call: TRBV30; j_call: TRBJ1-2; cdr3_aa: CAWRRTGNRGYTF; cdr3_nt: TGTGCCTGGAGGAGAACAGGGAATCGTGGCTACACCTTC
d_call: NA; clone_size: once; v_call: TRBV7-2; j_call: TRBJ2-1; cdr3_aa: CASSPDARGTLTEQFF; cdr3_nt: TGTGCCAGCAGCCCCGATGCGAGGGGGACGCTTACTGAGCAGTTCTTC
d_call: NA; clone_size: NA; v_call: TRBV29-1; j_call: TRBJ1-4; cdr3_aa: CSVDRGVGANEKLFF; cdr3_nt: TGCAGCGTTGATCGGGGGGTGGGAGCTAATGAAAAACTGTTTTTT
d_call: NA; clone_size: few; v_call: TRBV6-1; j_call: TRBJ1-5; cdr3_aa: CASSDSMGVLPQHF; cdr3_nt: TGTGCCAGCAGTGATTCTATGGGGGTTTTGCCCCAGCATTTT
d_call: NA; clone_size: NA; v_call: TRBV9; j_call: TRBJ1-1; cdr3_aa: CASSVAGRGNTEAFF; cdr3_nt: TGTGCCAGCAGCGTAGCAGGCAGGGGGAACACTGAAGCTTTCTTT
d_call: TRBD1; clone_size: few; v_call: TRBV5-1; j_call: TRBJ1-4; cdr3_aa: CASSSGTGGAYEKLFF; cdr3_nt: TGCGCCAGCAGCTCCGGGACAGGGGGCGCGTATGAAAAACTGTTTTTT
d_call: NA; clone_size: NA; v_call: TRBV7-9; j_call: TRBJ1-4; cdr3_aa: CASSRPGGGAINEKLFF; cdr3_nt: TGTGCCAGCAGCCGCCCCGGAGGCGGGGCGATTAATGAAAAACTGTTTTTT
d_call: NA; clone_size: once; v_call: TRBV11-2; j_call: TRBJ1-2; cdr3_aa: CASSSAETGGYTF; cdr3_nt: TGTGCCAGCAGCTCAGCCGAGACGGGTGGCTACACCTTC
d_call: NA; clone_size: NA; v_call: TRBV4-3; j_call: TRBJ2-4; cdr3_aa: CASSPNRGSGIQYF; cdr3_nt: TGCGCCAGCAGCCCTAACCGGGGATCGGGCATTCAGTACTTC
d_call: NA; clone_size: NA; v_call: TRBV10-1; j_call: TRBJ2-1; cdr3_aa: CASSESRGTGLGEQFF; cdr3_nt: TGCGCCAGCAGTGAGTCGCGCGGGACGGGTCTCGGGGAGCAGTTCTTC
d_call: TRBD2; clone_size: NA; v_call: TRBV4-3; j_call: TRBJ2-7; cdr3_aa: CASSQDRLAGDEQYF; cdr3_nt: TGCGCCAGCAGCCAAGATCGACTAGCGGGAGACGAGCAGTACTTC
d_call: TRBD1; clone_size: few; v_call: TRBV30; j_call: TRBJ2-2; cdr3_aa: CAWSVPQGRGRTGELFF; cdr3_nt: TGTGCCTGGAGTGTACCCCAGGGCAGGGGGAGAACCGGGGAGCTGTTTTTT
d_call: TRBD1; clone_size: NA; v_call: TRBV15; j_call: TRBJ1-2; cdr3_aa: CATSRVLGGGRRGNYGYTF; cdr3_nt: TGTGCCACCAGCAGAGTCTTAGGAGGGGGCCGCCGGGGGAACTATGGCTACACCTTC
d_call: NA; clone_size: once; v_call: TRBV29-1; j_call: TRBJ2-7; cdr3_aa: CSVEDRTNYEQYF; cdr3_nt: TGCAGCGTTGAAGATCGGACGAACTACGAGCAGTACTTC
d_call: NA; clone_size: NA; v_call: TRBV19; j_call: TRBJ2-2; cdr3_aa: CASSIYSTTGELFF; cdr3_nt: TGTGCCAGTAGTATATATTCGACCACCGGGGAGCTGTTTTTT
d_call: TRBD1; clone_size: few; v_call: TRBV2; j_call: TRBJ2-6; cdr3_aa: CASSETGGGGANVLTF; cdr3_nt: TGTGCCAGCAGTGAGACAGGGGGCGGTGGGGCCAACGTCCTGACTTTC
d_call: NA; clone_size: NA; v_call: TRBV7-8; j_call: TRBJ1-2; cdr3_aa: CASSSRNYGYTF; cdr3_nt: TGTGCCAGCAGCTCCCGGAACTATGGCTACACCTTC
d_call: NA; clone_size: NA; v_call: TRBV7-9; j_call: TRBJ1-3; cdr3_aa: CASSPPTGSWNTIYF; cdr3_nt: TGTGCCAGCAGCCCCCCCACGGGGTCATGGAACACCATATATTTT
d_call: NA; clone_size: NA; v_call: TRBV5-1; j_call: TRBJ2-5; cdr3_aa: CASSFWTTVLGETQYF; cdr3_nt: TGCGCCAGCAGCTTCTGGACTACCGTGCTAGGAGAGACCCAGTACTTC
d_call: NA; clone_size: NA; v_call: TRBV6-6; j_call: TRBJ1-1; cdr3_aa: CASSYGILNTEAFF; cdr3_nt: TGTGCCAGCAGTTACGGGATACTGAACACTGAAGCTTTCTTT
d_call: NA; clone_size: NA; v_call: TRBV4-1; j_call: TRBJ2-1; cdr3_aa: CASSHREEGVNNEQFF; cdr3_nt: TGCGCCAGCAGCCACCGGGAGGAGGGGGTTAACAATGAGCAGTTCTTC
d_call: NA; clone_size: NA; v_call: TRBV14; j_call: TRBJ1-4; cdr3_aa: CASSRGQGTNEKLFF; cdr3_nt: TGTGCCAGCAGCCGGGGCCAGGGAACTAATGAAAAACTGTTTTTT
d_call: NA; clone_size: NA; v_call: TRBV29-1; j_call: TRBJ2-1; cdr3_aa: CSVGWGRFNEQFF; cdr3_nt: TGCAGCGTTGGCTGGGGACGTTTCAATGAGCAGTTCTTC
d_call: NA; clone_size: few; v_call: TRBV5-4; j_call: TRBJ2-7; cdr3_aa: CASSSNILGEQYF; cdr3_nt: TGTGCCAGCAGCTCTAACATTTTGGGAGAGCAGTACTTC
d_call: TRBD1; clone_size: NA; v_call: TRBV10-3; j_call: TRBJ2-2; cdr3_aa: CAISDGGTGTGELFF; cdr3_nt: TGTGCCATCAGTGACGGGGGGACAGGGACCGGGGAGCTGTTTTTT
d_call: NA; clone_size: NA; v_call: TRBV7-2; j_call: TRBJ1-1; cdr3_aa: CASSLAADTEAFF; cdr3_nt: TGTGCCAGCAGCTTAGCGGCCGACACTGAAGCTTTCTTT
d_call: NA; clone_size: NA; v_call: TRBV21-1; j_call: TRBJ2-1; cdr3_aa: CASSRDRVVNEQFF; cdr3_nt: TGTGCCAGCAGCCGGGACAGGGTTGTTAATGAGCAGTTCTTC
d_call: NA; clone_size: NA; v_call: TRBV7-9; j_call: TRBJ1-3; cdr3_aa: CASSPRSGDTIYF; cdr3_nt: TGTGCCAGCAGCCCCCGTTCAGGGGACACCATATATTTT
d_call: NA; clone_size: NA; v_call: TRBV15; j_call: TRBJ2-7; cdr3_aa: CATRSISYEQYF; cdr3_nt: TGTGCCACCCGATCGATCTCCTACGAGCAGTACTTC
d_call: NA; clone_size: NA; v_call: TRBV6-5; j_call: TRBJ2-1; cdr3_aa: CASSPTRNEQFF; cdr3_nt: TGTGCCAGCAGTCCGACTAGGAATGAGCAGTTCTTC
d_call: NA; clone_size: NA; v_call: TRBV6-6; j_call: TRBJ1-1; cdr3_aa: CASSYGDIGPRTEAFF; cdr3_nt: TGTGCCAGCAGTTACGGGGACATTGGACCCCGCACTGAAGCTTTCTTT
d_call: NA; clone_size: NA; v_call: TRBV20-1; j_call: TRBJ1-2; cdr3_aa: CSADGSVGYTF; cdr3_nt: TGCAGTGCTGACGGGAGCGTGGGCTACACCTTC
d_call: NA; clone_size: NA; v_call: TRBV5-1; j_call: TRBJ2-5; cdr3_aa: CASSLAGRVETQYF; cdr3_nt: TGCGCCAGCAGCTTGGCCGGAAGGGTAGAGACCCAGTACTTC
d_call: NA; clone_size: NA; v_call: TRBV9; j_call: TRBJ2-5; cdr3_aa: CASSVSDSWGQETQYF; cdr3_nt: TGTGCCAGCAGCGTATCGGATAGCTGGGGTCAAGAGACCCAGTACTTC